The 10 T cell receptor beta chains in this list originate from one sample, sequenced in a study of T-cell reconstitution after alpha-beta-depleted transplantation in children. As it was prepared, the TCRbeta library received unique molecular identifiers. TCRdb ran MiXCR on the PCR reads and lists one entry per CDR3 protein. The sample contains 600,000 to 700,000 distinct CDR3 sequences, around 14% of which appear only once. The starting material was PBMCs, obtained before TCRalphabeta/CD19-depleted stem cell transplant. Every receptor here comes from a girl between 2 and 10 years old with congenital amegakaryocytic thrombocytopenia, due to receive a stem cell transplant.

Turning to this clonotype: The conserved final phenylalanine or tryptophan is absent from the CDR3, which likely points to a read error. J is TRBJ2-7 and V is TRBV5-1; D remains unclear. CDR1 is SGHRS and CDR2 is YFSETQ in the germline V gene. V was cut by 1 base and J by 0 bases, with 8 bases left in between. This CDR3 is built from 14 residues. CDR3 protein: CASSLLQSSYEQYY. For the CDR3, the DNA is TGCGCCAGCAGCTTGCTTCAGAGCTCCTACGAGCAGTACTAC.

This clonotype appeared many times. V usage is TRBV20-1 and J usage is TRBJ2-7; TRBD2 matches at 10 bases. Germline trimming cut 1 base from V and 2 bases from J; bases unmatched to any gene: 14. Germline lookup yields CDR1 DFQATT and CDR2 SNEGSKA (reference sequence). This CDR3 has 18 residues. The CDR3 DNA is TGCAGTGCTAGAGGGGCTAGCGGGAGTTCCCTTGTTACCTACGAGCAGTACTTC. This encodes CSARGASGSSLVTYEQYF.

The chain joins TRBV20-1 to TRBJ2-2; the match to TRBD1 covers 7 bases. Per germline, CDR1 DFQATT and CDR2 SNEGSKA (reference sequence). Trimming removed 6 bases from V and 6 bases from J; junction bases left unmatched: 13. CDR3 size: 15 residues. The CDR3 here is CSASTGLRSPGELFF. As DNA, the CDR3 is TGCAGTGCCTCGACAGGGCTGAGATCCCCCGGGGAGCTGTTTTTT.

This clonotype was observed at least ten times. The DNA of the CDR3 is TGCGCCAGCAGCAATACAGATAATGGGAGCCCGACAACTGAAGCTTTCTTT. Protein: CASSNTDNGSPTTEAFF. J is TRBJ1-1 and V is TRBV5-1; D is undetermined. Germline CDR1 reads SGHRS; CDR2 reads YFSETQ. This CDR3 is 17 amino acids long. Trimming shortened V by 4 bases and J by 5 bases, and 24 bases separated the two germline ends.

This clonotype has a handful of counts. The chain combines TRBV27 with TRBJ2-1; 8 bases match TRBD2. V lost 5 bases to trimming and J lost 5 bases; unmatched junction nucleotides: 8. Germline V gene sequence: CDR1 MNHEY, CDR2 SMNVEV (reference sequence). The CDR3 sequence is 15 residues long. This CDR3 is CASSPRSGTNNEQFF. DNA of the CDR3: TGTGCCAGCAGTCCCCGTAGCGGGACAAACAATGAGCAGTTCTTC.

Notes on this clonotype: This may arise from a read error, as a much more abundant clone is one base away. The chain couples TRBV20-1 to TRBJ2-2; TRBD1 matches 7 bases. Germline values: CDR1 DFQATT, CDR2 SNEGSKA (reference sequence). The CDR3 covers 15 residues. Unmatched junction bases numbered 9, after V lost 5 bases and J lost 3 bases. The CDR3 here is CSARRSQGDTGELFF. CDR3 in DNA: TGCAGTGCTCGAAGGTCGCAGGGGGACACCGGGGAGCTGTTTTTT.

This clonotype was observed at least ten times. The chain is built from TRBV20-1 and TRBJ1-6; D ambiguous. V gave up 3 bases and J gave up 5 bases, with 5 bases separating them. CDR1 is DFQATT and CDR2 is SNEGSKA in the germline V gene (reference sequence). The CDR3 has 12 residues. The CDR3 spells CSASTNNSPLHF. Written as DNA, the CDR3 is TGCAGTGCTAGCACCAATAATTCACCCCTCCACTTT.

A note on this clonotype: One base away lies a much larger clone, so this may be a sequencing read error. The chain joins TRBV20-1 to TRBJ2-3; 7 nucleotides line up with TRBD2. Per the germline V gene, CDR1 is DFQATT and CDR2 is SNEGSKA (reference sequence). The CDR3 contains 14 residues. With V trimmed by 2 bases and J by 5 bases, 7 bases remained unmatched. The CDR3 coding sequence is TGCAGTGCTAGACGTGGGAGGGCCGTAGATACGCAGTATTTT. Encoded protein: CSARRGRAVDTQYF.

About this clonotype: With a much larger clone just one base away, this may be a read error. V gene TRBV5-1 combines with J gene TRBJ2-3, with 8 bases aligning to TRBD1. With the DNA end fitting TRBJ1-5 better, the J assignment may be wrong. Germline V gene sequence: CDR1 SGHRS, CDR2 YFSETQ. CDR3 length: 15 residues. In DNA, the CDR3 is TGCGCCAGCAGCTTCGAGGGCAGGGGGCCAGATACGCAGCATTTT. It encodes CASSFEGRGPDTQHF.

The chain couples TRBV6-1 to TRBJ2-5; perhaps TRBD1 as D (7 bases). In germline, CDR1 is MNHNS, CDR2 SASEGT. The CDR3 has 16 residues. The V gene lost 3 bases and the J gene lost 1 base, with 15 bases spanning the gap. The CDR3 bases are TGTGCCAGCAGTGATCCCGGGGGACAGAGCCAAGAGACCCAGTACTTC. Translated: CASSDPGGQSQETQYF.